This passage covers 22 T cell receptor beta chains from one sample sequenced in a study of blood T cell repertoires in COVID-19. Repertoires were generated with immunoSEQ multiplex PCR, while TCRdb's copy carries only in-frame clones and drops some. The sample shows roughly 95,000 clones, roughly 86% of them seen only once. The material sequenced was peripheral blood. All receptors derive from a man aged 50-59 years with active or convalescent COVID-19.

The chain combines TRBV6-1 with TRBJ1-2; TRBD1 might be the D (5 bases). CDR1 is MNHNS and CDR2 is SASEGT in the germline V gene. V dropped 1 base and J dropped 0 bases, with 9 bases sitting between them. The length of the CDR3 is 15 residues. CDR3 region: CASSEVTGPNYGYTF. DNA for the CDR3: TGTGCCAGCAGTGAAGTAACAGGTCCTAACTATGGCTACACCTTC.

This clone was recorded only once. The genes are TRBV20-1 and TRBJ1-1; D is possibly TRBD1 (6 bases). CDR1 DFQATT and CDR2 SNEGSKA come from the germline V gene (reference sequence). This CDR3 has 11 residues. Trimming pared 7 bases from V and 9 bases from J, leaving 15 bases between. Written as DNA, the CDR3 is TGCAGTGAGGGGGACGGGCTGAAAGCTTTCTTT. It is translated as CSEGDGLKAFF.

The V call is TRBV6-2 or TRBV6-3, the J call TRBJ1-1, with TRBD1 matching over 7 bases. V shed 4 bases, J shed 2 bases, and the junction held 10 bases outside the gene matches. The germline V gene has CDR1 MNHEY and CDR2 SVGEGT. This CDR3 is built from 16 residues. The CDR3 sequence: CASSWDPGTDNTEAFF. In nucleotides, the CDR3 is TGTGCCAGCAGTTGGGATCCCGGGACAGATAACACTGAAGCTTTCTTT.

By proportion, this clone is medium-sized (0.01 to 0.1%). This chain uses TRBV10-1 with TRBJ2-2; no firm D call. V lost 4 bases and J lost 5, with 8 bases in between. Germline V CDR1 and CDR2: WNHNN, SYGVQD (reference sequence). The CDR3 is 13 residues long. The DNA for the CDR3 is TGCGCCAGCAGTGCAAAACATACCGGGGAGCTGTTTTTT. Translated: CASSAKHTGELFF.

The gene calls are TRBV29-1 and TRBJ2-3, with 10 nucleotides matching TRBD1. The CDR3 is 15 residues long. V dropped 6 bases and J dropped 11; count of bases not matched to a gene: 17. In germline, CDR1 is SQVTM, CDR2 ANQGSEA. Here the CDR3 reads CSVTGTGANWGGQYF. The CDR3 DNA follows: TGCAGCGTAACCGGGACAGGGGCCAATTGGGGTGGGCAGTATTTT.

The genes are TRBV3-1 (or the pseudogene TRBV3-2) and TRBJ2-7; TRBD2 aligns across 11 bases. The V gene's germline CDR1 is LGHDT and CDR2 YNNKEL (reference sequence). V lost 6 bases, J lost 6 bases, and 7 bases stayed unmatched. The CDR3 length is 14 residues. The CDR3 DNA follows: TGTGCCAGCAGTGTAGCGGGGGGGCGGAGCGAGCAGTACTTC. Protein product: CASSVAGGRSEQYF.

The CDR3 region is CASSSHRGGQGKDGSQHF. The CDR3 DNA is TGTGCCAGCAGCTCTCACCGAGGGGGACAGGGAAAAGATGGGTCCCAGCATTTT. V and J are TRBV7-9 and TRBJ1-5; TRBD1 matches 9 bases. This CDR3 has 18 residues. CDR1 is SEHNR and CDR2 is FQNEAQ in the germline V gene (reference sequence). V gave up 4 bases and J gave up 11 bases; unmatched junction bases: 21. Looking up the rest from reference TRBV7-9 and TRBJ1-5 gives the full variable domain: DTGVSQNPRHKITKRGQNVTFRCDPISEHNRLYWYRQTLGQGPEFLTYFQNEAQLEKSRLLSDRFSAERPKGSFSTLEIQRTEQGDSAMYLCASSSHRGGQGKDGSQHFGDGTRLSIL.

Of note for this clone: Other DNA sequences from this sample encode an identical CDR3 as well. This rearrangement joins TRBV7-9 to TRBJ2-3, with 12 positions matching TRBD1. Germline trimming cut 4 bases from V and 6 bases from J; bases unmatched to any gene: 2. Per the germline V gene, CDR1 is SEHNR and CDR2 is FQNEAQ (reference sequence). This CDR3 has 14 residues. The CDR3 nucleotides read TGTGCCAGCAGCTGGGACAGGGGGCAGGATACGCAGTATTTT. Its protein is CASSWDRGQDTQYF.

The chain is built from TRBV6-1 and TRBJ1-5, with D possibly matching TRBD1 (6 bases). Germline assignment: CDR1 MNHNS and CDR2 SASEGT. Trimming took 0 bases from V and 6 from J, leaving 9 bases between them. The CDR3 spans 14 residues. CDR3 amino acids: CASSEAGGAQPQHF. CDR3 nucleotides: TGTGCCAGCAGTGAAGCGGGGGGGGCTCAGCCCCAGCATTTT.

Only one count was recorded for this clone. The CDR3 sequence is CASRSLAGRTYEQYF. The DNA of the CDR3 is TGTGCCAGCAGGAGCTTAGCGGGGCGGACCTACGAGCAGTACTTC. This sequence joins TRBV6-5 and TRBJ2-7, with 8 bases identical to TRBD2. The CDR3 consists of 15 residues. Trimming took 6 bases from V and 2 from J; bases not matched to a gene: 9. Germline CDR1 is MNHEY and CDR2 is SVGAGI.

The DNA for the CDR3 is TGCAGTGCTAGTCCCCTCACAGAGAGAAGCAATCAGCCCCAGCATTTT. This encodes CSASPLTERSNQPQHF. This chain links TRBV20-1 with TRBJ1-5; D is unresolved. The ends were cut back, 3 bases at V and 1 base at J, with 16 bases in the middle. This CDR3 is 16 amino acids long. Germline assignment: CDR1 DFQATT and CDR2 SNEGSKA (reference sequence).

The gene calls are TRBV7-2 and TRBJ1-6, with D maybe TRBD1 (6 bases). The V gene's germline CDR1 is SGHTA and CDR2 FQGNSA. The CDR3 has 15 amino acids. Trimming stripped 6 bases from V and 7 bases from J, with 16 bases between. The CDR3 here is CASRSGTGPNSPLHF. DNA for the CDR3: TGTGCCAGCAGATCAGGAACAGGGCCGAATTCACCCCTCCACTTT.

The chain combines TRBV4-3 with TRBJ2-1; 13 positions agree with TRBD2. The CDR3 has 17 residues. Germline V gives CDR1 LGHNA, CDR2 YSLEER. Trimming cost V 4 bases and J 1 base; bases outside gene matches: 4. Written as DNA, the CDR3 is TGCGCCAGCAGCCTACGGACTAGCGGGGGATCCTACAATGAGCAGTTCTTC. This gives the protein CASSLRTSGGSYNEQFF.

This clone was seen more than once but under ten times. The J gene is TRBJ1-1, the V gene TRBV3-1 (or the pseudogene TRBV3-2); D not resolved. V was pared by 1 base and J by 1 base, with 10 bases between. Germline V lookup: CDR1 LGHDT, CDR2 YNNKEL (reference sequence). CDR3 length: 15 residues. The CDR3: CASSQGAAGNTEAFF. DNA of the CDR3: TGTGCCAGCAGCCAAGGGGCGGCGGGGAACACTGAAGCTTTCTTT.

Note on this clone: Its ends do not fully match the called genes, so a read error is possible. This chain joins TRBV19 and TRBJ1-5; TRBD1 agrees at 11 bases. This CDR3 contains 15 residues. The germline CDR1 and CDR2 sequences are LNHDA and SQIVND (reference sequence). The CDR3 DNA reads as TGTGCCAGTAGTATTGGGACAGGGGGTAATCGGCCCCAGCATTTT. This translates into CASSIGTGGNRPQHF. Supplemented by reference TRBV19 and TRBJ1-5, the full variable domain reads DGGITQSPKYLFRKEGQNVTLSCEQNLNHDAMYWYRQDPGQGLRLIYYSQIVNDFQKGDIAEGYSVSREKKESFPLTVTSAQKNPTAFYLCASSIGTGGNRPQHFGDGTRLSIL.

The chain joins TRBV4-1 to TRBJ2-4; no firm D call. Germline CDR1 MGHRA, CDR2 YSYEKL. This CDR3 spans 15 amino acids. The V end was cut by 0 bases, the J end by 1 base, with 7 bases between. The CDR3 DNA is TGCGCCAGCAGCCAAGATTTGAGGGCCAAAAACATTCAGTACTTC. Its translation: CASSQDLRAKNIQYF.

The chain carries TRBV5-1 and TRBJ2-3, with D perhaps TRBD2 (5 bases). CDR1 and CDR2 from the germline V gene are SGHRS and YFSETQ. The length of the CDR3 is 14 residues. The V gene lost 7 bases and the J gene lost 1 base, with 13 bases spanning the gap. Here the CDR3 DNA reads TGCGCCAGCTCCCTCCGGGAAGGCACAGATACGCAGTATTTT. It yields the protein CASSLREGTDTQYF.

The chain employs TRBV19 and TRBJ1-6; 8 bases map to TRBD1. The CDR3 runs 12 residues. Germline CDR1 reads LNHDA; CDR2 reads SQIVND (reference sequence). With V trimmed by 9 bases and J by 6 bases, 1 base remained unmatched. In DNA, the CDR3 is TGTGCCAGCGACAGGGGTAATTCACCCCTCCACTTT. This encodes CASDRGNSPLHF.

V usage is TRBV3-1 (or the pseudogene TRBV3-2) and J usage is TRBJ1-6; tentatively, D is TRBD1 (6 bases). Trimming took 1 base from V and 10 from J, leaving 14 bases between them. The germline CDR1 and CDR2 sequences are LGHDT and YNNKEL (reference sequence). This CDR3 has 15 residues. The CDR3 region has the DNA TGTGCCAGCAGCCAAGCCAGGGGAGAGTACTCACCCCTCCACTTT. Its protein product is CASSQARGEYSPLHF.

The sample holds one count of this clone. The genes are TRBV5-1 and TRBJ2-7; D might be TRBD1 (6 bases). Germline V CDR1 and CDR2: SGHRS, YFSETQ. V lost 5 bases and J lost 2, with 14 bases in between. The CDR3 totals 14 residues. CDR3 residues: CASRAGTSPYEQYF. In DNA, the CDR3 is TGCGCCAGCAGGGCCGGGACATCCCCCTACGAGCAGTACTTC. Filled out from reference TRBV5-1 and TRBJ2-7, the complete variable domain reads KAGVTQTPRYLIKTRGQQVTLSCSPISGHRSVSWYQQTPGQGLQFLFEYFSETQRNKGNFPGRFSGRQFSNSRSEMNVSTLELGDSALYLCASRAGTSPYEQYFGPGTRLTVT.

The V gene is TRBV7-6, the J gene TRBJ2-2, with 7 bases lining up with TRBD2. The CDR3 totals 15 residues. Germline-derived CDR1 and CDR2 are SGHVS and FNYEAQ. V shed 5 bases and J 4 bases; nucleotides not matched to a gene: 7. The CDR3 sequence is CASSPTSIGTGELFF. The CDR3 coding sequence is TGTGCCAGCAGCCCGACTAGCATAGGCACCGGGGAGCTGTTTTTT.

This clone appeared a single time. This sequence joins TRBV4-1 and TRBJ1-4; a weak D match, TRBD1 (6 bases). This CDR3 comprises 19 residues. The V gene lost 0 bases and the J gene lost 3 bases, with 20 bases spanning the gap. Germline V CDR1 and CDR2: MGHRA, YSYEKL. The CDR3, as DNA: TGCGCCAGCAGCCAAGATAACGGGGCAGGGGCTGATTCTAATGAAAAACTGTTTTTT. Encoded protein: CASSQDNGAGADSNEKLFF.